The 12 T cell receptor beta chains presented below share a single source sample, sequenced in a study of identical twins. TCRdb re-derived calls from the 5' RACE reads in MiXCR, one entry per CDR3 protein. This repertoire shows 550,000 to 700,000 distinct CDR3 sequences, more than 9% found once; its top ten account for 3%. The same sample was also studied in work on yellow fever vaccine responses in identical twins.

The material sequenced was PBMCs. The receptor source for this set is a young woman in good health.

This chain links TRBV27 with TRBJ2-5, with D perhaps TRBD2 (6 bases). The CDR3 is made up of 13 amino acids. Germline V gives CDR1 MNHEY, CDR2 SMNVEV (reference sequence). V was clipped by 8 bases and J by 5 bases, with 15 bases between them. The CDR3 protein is CASSRGGGETQYF. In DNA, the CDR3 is TGTGCCAGCTCTAGGGGAGGTGGGGAGACCCAGTACTTC.

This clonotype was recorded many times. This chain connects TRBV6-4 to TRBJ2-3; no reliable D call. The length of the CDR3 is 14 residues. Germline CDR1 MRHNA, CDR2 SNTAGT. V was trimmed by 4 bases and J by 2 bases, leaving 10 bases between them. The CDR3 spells CASSADGITDTQYF. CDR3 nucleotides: TGTGCCAGCAGTGCGGACGGAATCACAGATACGCAGTATTTT.

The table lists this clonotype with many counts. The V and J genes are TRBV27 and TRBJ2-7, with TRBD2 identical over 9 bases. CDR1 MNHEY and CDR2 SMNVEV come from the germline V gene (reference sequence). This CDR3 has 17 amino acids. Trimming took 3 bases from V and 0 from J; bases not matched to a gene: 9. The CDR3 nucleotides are TGTGCCAGCAGTTTTATCGGAGCGGGGGGAAGCTCCTACGAGCAGTACTTC. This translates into CASSFIGAGGSSYEQYF.

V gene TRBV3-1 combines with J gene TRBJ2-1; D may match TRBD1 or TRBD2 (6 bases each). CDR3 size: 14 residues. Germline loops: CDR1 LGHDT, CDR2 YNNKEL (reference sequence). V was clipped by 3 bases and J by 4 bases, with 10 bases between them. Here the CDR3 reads CASSHWGAYNEQFF. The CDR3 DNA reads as TGTGCCAGCAGCCATTGGGGGGCTTACAATGAGCAGTTCTTC.

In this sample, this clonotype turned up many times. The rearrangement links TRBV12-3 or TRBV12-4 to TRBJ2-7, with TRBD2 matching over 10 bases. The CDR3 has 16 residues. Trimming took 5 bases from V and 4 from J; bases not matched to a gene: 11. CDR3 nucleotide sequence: TGTGCCAGCAGTCTCCGGACTAGCGGACGCTTTTACGAGCAGTACTTC. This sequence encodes CASSLRTSGRFYEQYF.

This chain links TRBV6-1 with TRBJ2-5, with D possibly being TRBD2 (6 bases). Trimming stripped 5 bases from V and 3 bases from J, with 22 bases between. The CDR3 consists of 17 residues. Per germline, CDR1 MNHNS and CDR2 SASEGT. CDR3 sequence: CASSPGAFEPGEETQYF. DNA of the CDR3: TGTGCCAGCAGTCCCGGTGCCTTCGAGCCGGGGGAAGAGACCCAGTACTTC.

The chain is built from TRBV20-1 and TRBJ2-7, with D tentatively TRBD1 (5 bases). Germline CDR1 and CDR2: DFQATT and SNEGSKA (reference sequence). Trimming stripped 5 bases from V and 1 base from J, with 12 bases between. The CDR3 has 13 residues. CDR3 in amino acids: CSAFTGVSYEQYF. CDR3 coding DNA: TGCAGTGCTTTTACAGGTGTTTCCTACGAGCAGTACTTC.

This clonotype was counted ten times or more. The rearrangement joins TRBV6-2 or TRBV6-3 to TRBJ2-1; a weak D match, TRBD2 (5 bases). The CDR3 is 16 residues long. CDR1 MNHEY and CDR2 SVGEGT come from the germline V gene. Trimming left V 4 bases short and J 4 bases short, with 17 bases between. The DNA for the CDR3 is TGTGCCAGCAGTTCCCTTCGACTAACATCTTACAATGAGCAGTTCTTC. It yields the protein CASSSLRLTSYNEQFF.

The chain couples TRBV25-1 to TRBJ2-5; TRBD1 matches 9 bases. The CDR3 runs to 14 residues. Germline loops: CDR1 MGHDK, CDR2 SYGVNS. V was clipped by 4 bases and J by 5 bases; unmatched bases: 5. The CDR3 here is CASSGGQGWETQYF. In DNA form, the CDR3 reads TGTGCCAGCAGTGGGGGACAGGGATGGGAGACCCAGTACTTC.

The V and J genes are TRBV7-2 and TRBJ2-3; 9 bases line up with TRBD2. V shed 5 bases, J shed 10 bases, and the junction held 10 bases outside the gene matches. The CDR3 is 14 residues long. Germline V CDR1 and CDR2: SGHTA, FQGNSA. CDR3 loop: CASSPKPTSGAQYF. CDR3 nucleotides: TGTGCCAGCAGCCCAAAACCGACTAGCGGAGCGCAGTATTTT. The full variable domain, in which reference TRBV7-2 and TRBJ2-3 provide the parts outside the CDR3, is GAGVSQSPSNKVTEKGKDVELRCDPISGHTALYWYRQSLGQGLEFLIYFQGNSAPDKSGLPSDRFSAERTGGSVSTLTIQRTQQEDSAVYLCASSPKPTSGAQYFGPGTRLTVL.

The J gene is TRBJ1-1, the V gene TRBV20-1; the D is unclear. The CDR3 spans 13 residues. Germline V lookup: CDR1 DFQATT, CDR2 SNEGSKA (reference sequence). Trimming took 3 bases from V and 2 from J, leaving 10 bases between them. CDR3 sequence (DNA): TGCAGTGCTAGGGGCAGGAGTAACACTGAAGCTTTCTTT. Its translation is CSARGRSNTEAFF.

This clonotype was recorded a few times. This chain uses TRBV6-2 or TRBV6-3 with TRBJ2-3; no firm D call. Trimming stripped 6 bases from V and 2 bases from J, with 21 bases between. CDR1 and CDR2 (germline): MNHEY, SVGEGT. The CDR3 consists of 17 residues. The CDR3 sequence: CASSLPSEQPPTDTQYF. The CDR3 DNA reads TGTGCCAGCAGCCTGCCGAGCGAGCAGCCCCCCACAGATACGCAGTATTTT.